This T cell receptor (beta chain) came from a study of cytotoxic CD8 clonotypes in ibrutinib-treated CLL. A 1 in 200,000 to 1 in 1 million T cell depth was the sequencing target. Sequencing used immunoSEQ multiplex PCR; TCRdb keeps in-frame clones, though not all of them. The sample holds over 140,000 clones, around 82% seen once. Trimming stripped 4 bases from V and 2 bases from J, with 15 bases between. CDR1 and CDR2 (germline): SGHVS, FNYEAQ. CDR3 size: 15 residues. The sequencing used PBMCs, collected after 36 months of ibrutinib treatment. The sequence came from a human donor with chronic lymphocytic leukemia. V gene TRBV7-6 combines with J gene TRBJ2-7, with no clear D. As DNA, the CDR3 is TGTGCCAGCAGCTCCAGTTCGAATGGAGCCTACGAGCAGTACTTC. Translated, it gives CASSSSSNGAYEQYF.